What follows are 32 T cell receptor beta chains derived from one specimen sequenced in a study of blood T cell repertoires in COVID-19. Libraries were prepared by immunoSEQ multiplex PCR; TCRdb keeps only in-frame clonotypes and omits some of them. Of some 150,000 clones in the sample, around 80% were seen once. Sequencing was done on a sample of PBMCs or T cells enriched from blood (not recorded which). The receptor source for this set is a man aged 45-65 years who had recovered from COVID-19.

The chain links TRBV5-1 to TRBJ1-4, with 9 nucleotides matching TRBD1. V lost 4 bases and J lost 4; bases outside the gene matches: 8. CDR3 size: 16 residues. Germline V gives CDR1 SGHRS, CDR2 YFSETQ. In nucleotides, the CDR3 is TGCGCCAGCAGCAGGGGACAGGGCGTTTTTAATGAAAAACTGTTTTTT. Protein sequence: CASSRGQGVFNEKLFF.

A few counts support this clone. The genes are TRBV3-1 (or the pseudogene TRBV3-2) and TRBJ1-1, with D possibly TRBD1 on 5 matching bases. Germline loops: CDR1 LGHDT, CDR2 YNNKEL (reference sequence). The germline V and J ends were trimmed by 7 bases and 2 bases, with 11 bases remaining between them. The CDR3 loop spans 13 amino acids. The chain's CDR3 is CASNNRLNTEAFF. Written as DNA, the CDR3 is TGTGCCAGCAATAACAGGCTTAACACTGAAGCTTTCTTT.

This clone was seen at least ten times. The V and J genes are TRBV14 and TRBJ2-4; D possibly corresponds to TRBD2 (6 bases). V lost 0 bases and J 0 bases, leaving 9 bases between the germline ends. This CDR3 is built from 16 residues. Germline CDR1 SGHDN, CDR2 FVKESK. This CDR3 reads CASSQEVGGAKNIQYF. The CDR3 DNA sequence: TGTGCCAGCAGCCAAGAGGTGGGGGGAGCCAAAAACATTCAGTACTTC.

The chain uses TRBV6-4 and TRBJ1-2; weak D call: TRBD1 (5 bases). The germline gives CDR1 MRHNA, CDR2 SNTAGT. The germline V and J ends were trimmed by 6 bases and 4 bases, with 6 bases remaining between them. The CDR3 spans 11 residues. Here the CDR3 DNA reads TGTGCCAGCAGGGGACTCTATGGCTACACCTTC. It specifies CASRGLYGYTF.

This clone was seen more than once but under ten times. The genes are TRBV19 and TRBJ2-1; D is perhaps TRBD2 (5 bases). This CDR3 spans 15 amino acids. Trimming left V 6 bases short and J 5 bases short, with 17 bases between. The germline V gene has CDR1 LNHDA and CDR2 SQIVND (reference sequence). The DNA for the CDR3 is TGTGCCAGTAGAGAGAGGGTAGGGTTGAACAATGAGCAGTTCTTC. Translated: CASRERVGLNNEQFF.

This chain joins TRBV7-8 and TRBJ2-3, with TRBD2 identical over 14 bases. V shed 3 bases and J 4 bases; nucleotides not matched to a gene: 3. From germline, CDR1 is SGHVS and CDR2 FQNEAQ. The length of the CDR3 is 16 residues. The CDR3 is CASSFGTSGGSDTQYF. For the CDR3, the DNA is TGTGCCAGCAGCTTCGGGACTAGCGGGGGCTCAGATACGCAGTATTTT.

The count of this clone is one. This rearrangement joins TRBV6-1 to TRBJ1-5; D possibly corresponds to TRBD1 (5 bases). Trimming removed 0 bases at V and 4 bases at J, with 10 bases between. CDR1 and CDR2 from the germline V gene are MNHNS and SASEGT. This CDR3 spans 15 amino acids. The CDR3 spells CASSEARAGNQPQHF. DNA for the CDR3: TGTGCCAGCAGTGAAGCCCGGGCAGGGAATCAGCCCCAGCATTTT.

This chain links TRBV19 with TRBJ1-4, with a weak D call TRBD1 (5 bases). V lost 0 bases, J lost 8 bases, and 7 bases lay in between. Germline CDR1 and CDR2: LNHDA and SQIVND (reference sequence). This CDR3 spans 13 amino acids. For the CDR3, the DNA is TGTGCCAGTAGTATAGACCAGGGCGAAAAACTGTTTTTT. This translates into CASSIDQGEKLFF.

The gene calls are TRBV12-3 or TRBV12-4 and TRBJ1-2, with D possibly being TRBD1 (5 bases). V lost 6 bases, J lost 4 bases, and 9 bases lay in between. The CDR3 consists of 12 residues. The CDR3 reads CASSPTGYGYTF. CDR3 nucleotide sequence: TGTGCCAGCAGCCCTACAGGCTATGGCTACACCTTC.

The chain employs TRBV9 and TRBJ1-1; D is perhaps TRBD1 (6 bases). V dropped 2 bases and J dropped 7 bases, with 9 bases sitting between them. The CDR3 covers 12 residues. The germline V gene has CDR1 SGDLS and CDR2 YYNGEE. The DNA for the CDR3 is TGTGCCAGCAGCGTTAGGGGGGGTGAAGCTTTCTTT. Protein: CASSVRGGEAFF.

The CDR3 bases are TGTGCCTGGAGTGTAGGGACAGGAAAGAGGGGTGCTTTCTTT. Translated: CAWSVGTGKRGAFF. V is TRBV30 and J is TRBJ1-1; 8 nucleotides match TRBD1. Germline CDR1 is GTSNPN and CDR2 is SVGIG (reference sequence). The ends lost 0 bases at V and 11 bases at J; junction bases unmatched: 11. This CDR3 comprises 14 residues.

The chain carries TRBV20-1 and TRBJ2-3; a weak D match, TRBD2 (7 bases). Deletions cut 3 bases from V and 3 bases from J, with 13 bases between. Germline V gives CDR1 DFQATT, CDR2 SNEGSKA (reference sequence). This CDR3 region has 14 residues. CDR3 loop: CSASEGGRTDTQYF. The CDR3 DNA reads as TGCAGTGCTAGTGAGGGGGGGCGGACAGATACGCAGTATTTT.

This sequence joins TRBV27 and TRBJ2-1, with 12 bases lining up with TRBD1. The germline V gene has CDR1 MNHEY and CDR2 SMNVEV (reference sequence). Germline trimming cut 5 bases from V and 6 bases from J; bases unmatched to any gene: 8. The CDR3 totals 16 residues. CDR3 in amino acids: CASSITGTGGPNEQFF. CDR3 bases: TGTGCCAGCAGTATCACCGGGACAGGGGGCCCCAATGAGCAGTTCTTC.

The chain couples TRBV2 to TRBJ1-2, with 10 bases matching TRBD1. The length of the CDR3 is 14 residues. Germline-derived CDR1 and CDR2 are SNHLY and FYNNEI. Losses at the gene ends were 8 bases for V and 7 bases for J; bases not matched to a gene: 10. The CDR3 sequence is CASQTGGGGAGYTF. The CDR3 DNA follows: TGTGCCAGCCAGACAGGGGGCGGGGGGGCTGGCTACACCTTC.

The CDR3 nucleotides read TGTGCCAGTAGCTCCGGGACTAGCGTCTTGTATGAGCAGTTCTTC. Translated: CASSSGTSVLYEQFF. The chain carries TRBV19 and TRBJ2-1, with 10 bases lining up with TRBD2. V was clipped by 6 bases and J by 8 bases; unmatched bases: 10. The CDR3 is 15 amino acids. Per germline, CDR1 LNHDA and CDR2 SQIVND (reference sequence). The full variable domain, with the rest looked up from reference TRBV19 and TRBJ2-1, is DGGITQSPKYLFRKEGQNVTLSCEQNLNHDAMYWYRQDPGQGLRLIYYSQIVNDFQKGDIAEGYSVSREKKESFPLTVTSAQKNPTAFYLCASSSGTSVLYEQFFGPGTRLTVL.

This chain uses TRBV4-1 with TRBJ1-1; 8 bases align to TRBD1. The germline V gene has CDR1 MGHRA and CDR2 YSYEKL. The CDR3 length is 16 residues. V lost 4 bases to trimming and J lost 4 bases; unmatched junction nucleotides: 11. In nucleotides, the CDR3 is TGCGCCAGCAGCCCAGGACAGGGCCGGGCAGCCACTGAAGCTTTCTTT. As protein: CASSPGQGRAATEAFF.

DNA of the CDR3: TGTGCCAGCAGTGAAGGACAGGGTGGCTCACCCCTCCACTTT. This encodes CASSEGQGGSPLHF. The genes are TRBV6-4 and TRBJ1-6; TRBD1 matches at 8 bases. The CDR3 is made up of 14 amino acids. Germline lookup yields CDR1 MRHNA and CDR2 SNTAGT. J was trimmed by 10 bases and V by 3 bases; bases with no gene match: 5.

The gene calls are TRBV7-9 and TRBJ2-3, with TRBD2 as a possible D gene (5 bases). V lost 4 bases and J lost 1, with 9 bases in between. The CDR3 spans 14 residues. Per the germline V gene, CDR1 is SEHNR and CDR2 is FQNEAQ (reference sequence). Written as DNA, the CDR3 is TGTGCCAGCAGCTCCGCGGGCGGCACAGATACGCAGTATTTT. This encodes CASSSAGGTDTQYF.

The V gene is TRBV6-1, the J gene TRBJ1-1; no firm D call. V was shortened by 1 base and J by 4 bases, with 10 bases between the two germline ends. The CDR3 runs to 14 residues. Germline V gives CDR1 MNHNS, CDR2 SASEGT. In DNA, the CDR3 is TGTGCCAGCAGTGAAGACCCCGGGGTCACTGAAGCTTTCTTT. Translation: CASSEDPGVTEAFF.

The chain joins TRBV4-1 to TRBJ2-1, with 8 positions matching TRBD1. Germline V CDR1 and CDR2: MGHRA, YSYEKL. The V gene end was trimmed by 1 base and the J gene end by 0 bases; junction bases not matched to a gene: 2. This CDR3 is built from 16 residues. CDR3 protein: CASSQAGTGSYNEQFF. CDR3 DNA sequence: TGCGCCAGCAGCCAAGCCGGGACAGGCTCCTACAATGAGCAGTTCTTC.

The gene calls are TRBV6-4 and TRBJ2-7; D remains unclear. Trimming removed 5 bases from V and 3 bases from J, with 17 bases in between. The CDR3 spans 15 residues. Germline V CDR1 and CDR2: MRHNA, SNTAGT. The CDR3: CASSTNTTYNYEQYF. The CDR3 region has the DNA TGTGCCAGCAGTACTAACACAACCTACAACTACGAGCAGTACTTC.

This clone has a handful of counts. The V and J genes are TRBV27 and TRBJ1-5; D might be TRBD1 (6 bases). CDR1 and CDR2 (germline): MNHEY, SMNVEV (reference sequence). V shed 4 bases and J shed 5 bases, with 12 bases lying between them. The CDR3 has 14 residues. CDR3 nucleotide sequence: TGTGCCAGCAGTTCCGGGCAGGGGTATCAGCCCCAGCATTTT. Translating gives CASSSGQGYQPQHF.

The genes are TRBV5-1 and TRBJ1-5; 9 bases are a match to TRBD1. Germline CDR1 SGHRS, CDR2 YFSETQ. The CDR3 consists of 14 residues. V shed 4 bases and J 4 bases; nucleotides not matched to a gene: 3. The CDR3 DNA reads TGCGCCAGCAGCGCAGGACAGGGGAATCAGCCCCAGCATTTT. Protein sequence: CASSAGQGNQPQHF.

The chain carries TRBV3-1 (or the pseudogene TRBV3-2) and TRBJ2-3; 12 positions match TRBD2. The CDR3 consists of 16 residues. V lost 5 bases, J lost 3 bases, and 6 bases stayed unmatched. Germline CDR1 is LGHDT and CDR2 is YNNKEL (reference sequence). CDR3 region: CASSFGLAGRTDTQYF. CDR3 sequence (DNA): TGTGCCAGCAGCTTTGGACTAGCGGGGAGAACAGATACGCAGTATTTT.

The chain links TRBV11-2 to TRBJ2-2, with 7 positions matching TRBD1. This CDR3 has 15 amino acids. Germline CDR1 SGHAT, CDR2 FQNNGV. The junction had 10 bases not matched to a gene; V was cut back by 11 bases and J by 1 base. The CDR3 here is CASYPWTGNTGELFF. Written as DNA, the CDR3 is TGTGCCTCCTATCCCTGGACAGGGAACACCGGGGAGCTGTTTTTT.

The gene calls are TRBV4-2 and TRBJ2-1, with 8 bases matching TRBD2. Germline V gene lookup returns CDR1 LGHNA and CDR2 YNFKEQ. The V and J ends lost 0 bases and 2 bases, in that order; junction bases with no gene match: 3. This CDR3 has 16 residues. The CDR3 DNA reads as TGTGCCAGCAGCCAAGACTTGCGGGGGGCCTACAATGAGCAGTTCTTC. Residues: CASSQDLRGAYNEQFF.

This clone was observed once. The V and J genes are TRBV21-1 and TRBJ1-5; the DNA was not compared with TRBD1, the D call given in the table. TRBV21-1 is flagged as a pseudogene. The CDR3 runs 14 residues. CDR3 sequence (DNA): TGTGCCAGCAGCGCAGGGACAGGGCATCAGCCCCAGCATTTT. This codes for CASSAGTGHQPQHF.

The chain employs TRBV2 and TRBJ1-2; tentative D call: TRBD1 (6 bases). Germline lookup yields CDR1 SNHLY and CDR2 FYNNEI. CDR3 length: 14 residues. V was pared by 9 bases and J by 2 bases, with 16 bases between. CDR3 DNA: TGTGCCAGAAAGGGGGGGTTTTCGAACTATGGCTACACCTTC. Its protein product is CARKGGFSNYGYTF.

The V call is TRBV19, the J call TRBJ1-5; 9 positions agree with TRBD1. The V segment lost 2 bases and the J segment 6 bases; nucleotides outside the gene matches: 8. The CDR3 extends over 16 amino acids. The germline V gene encodes CDR1 LNHDA and CDR2 SQIVND (reference sequence). The CDR3 region is CASSIQQGAWGQPQHF. Written as DNA, the CDR3 is TGTGCCAGTAGTATACAACAGGGGGCATGGGGTCAGCCCCAGCATTTT.

This sequence joins TRBV4-2 and TRBJ1-3; unclear D gene. Germline assignment: CDR1 LGHNA and CDR2 YNFKEQ. Trimming removed 0 bases at V and 0 bases at J, with 9 bases between. CDR3 length: 16 residues. CDR3 region: CASSQETRFSGNTIYF. DNA of the CDR3: TGTGCCAGCAGCCAAGAAACGCGGTTCTCTGGAAACACCATATATTTT.

V usage is TRBV9 and J usage is TRBJ1-1, with 8 nucleotides matching TRBD1. This CDR3 is built from 17 residues. Unmatched junction bases numbered 13, after V lost 2 bases and J lost 4 bases. From germline, CDR1 is SGDLS and CDR2 YYNGEE. DNA for the CDR3: TGTGCCAGCAGCGTTTTGGGGGCAGGGGGCGTAGGCACTGAAGCTTTCTTT. Protein sequence: CASSVLGAGGVGTEAFF.

This clone was counted a single time. This chain connects TRBV5-4 to TRBJ2-1; the match to TRBD2 covers 10 bases. Losses at the gene ends were 2 bases for V and 5 bases for J; bases not matched to a gene: 4. The CDR3 contains 15 residues. Germline V gene lookup returns CDR1 SGHNT and CDR2 YYREEE (reference sequence). The CDR3 here is CASSFPAGGNNEQFF. The CDR3 DNA follows: TGTGCCAGCAGCTTCCCAGCGGGGGGGAACAATGAGCAGTTCTTC.